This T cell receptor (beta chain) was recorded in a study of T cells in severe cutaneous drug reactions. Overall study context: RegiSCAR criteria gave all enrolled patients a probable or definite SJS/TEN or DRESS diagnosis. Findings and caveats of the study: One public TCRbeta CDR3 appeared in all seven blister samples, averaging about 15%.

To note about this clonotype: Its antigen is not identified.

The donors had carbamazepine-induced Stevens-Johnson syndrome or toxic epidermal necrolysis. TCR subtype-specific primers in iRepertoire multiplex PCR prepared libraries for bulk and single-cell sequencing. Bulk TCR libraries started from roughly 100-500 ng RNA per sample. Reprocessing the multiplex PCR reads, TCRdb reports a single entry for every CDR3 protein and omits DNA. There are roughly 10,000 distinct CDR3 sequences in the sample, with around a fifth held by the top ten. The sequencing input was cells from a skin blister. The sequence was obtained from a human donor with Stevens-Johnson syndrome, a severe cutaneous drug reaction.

CDR3 sequence: CSASKHSRTDTQYF. The rearrangement joins TRBV20-1 to TRBJ2-3. The germline V gene has CDR1 DFQATT and CDR2 SNEGSKA (reference sequence). The CDR3 covers 14 residues.